This TCR beta chain is drawn from a study of CD8+ T cells in alopecia areata. Study-level findings and limits: Against the mouse data, patients shared TCRs less clearly, possibly for HLA reasons. When scalp samples are sequenced, resident alphabeta T cells of normal skin are also captured.

The V gene lost 5 bases and the J gene lost 9 bases, with 16 bases spanning the gap. The CDR3 sequence is 14 residues long. CDR1 MDHEN and CDR2 SYDVKM come from the germline V gene. cDNA reverse transcribed from extracted RNA served as the sequencing template. The table came from immunoSEQ multiplex PCR; TCRdb's copy has only in-frame clones and leaves some out. The sample includes 110,000 to 150,000 clones, roughly half of them seen just once. A few counts support this clone. What it recognizes is unknown. Specimens obtained from alopecia areata patients comprised lesional scalp punch biopsies and peripheral blood.

This chain connects TRBV28 to TRBJ2-2; possibly TRBD2 for D (6 bases). Sample: CD4+ T cells sorted from blood, taken at week 0. The clonotype was recovered from a human donor with alopecia areata. In DNA, the CDR3 is TGTGCCAGCAGTGCTCCCAGGAGGGGCCGGGAGCTGTTTTTT. Its protein product is CASSAPRRGRELFF.